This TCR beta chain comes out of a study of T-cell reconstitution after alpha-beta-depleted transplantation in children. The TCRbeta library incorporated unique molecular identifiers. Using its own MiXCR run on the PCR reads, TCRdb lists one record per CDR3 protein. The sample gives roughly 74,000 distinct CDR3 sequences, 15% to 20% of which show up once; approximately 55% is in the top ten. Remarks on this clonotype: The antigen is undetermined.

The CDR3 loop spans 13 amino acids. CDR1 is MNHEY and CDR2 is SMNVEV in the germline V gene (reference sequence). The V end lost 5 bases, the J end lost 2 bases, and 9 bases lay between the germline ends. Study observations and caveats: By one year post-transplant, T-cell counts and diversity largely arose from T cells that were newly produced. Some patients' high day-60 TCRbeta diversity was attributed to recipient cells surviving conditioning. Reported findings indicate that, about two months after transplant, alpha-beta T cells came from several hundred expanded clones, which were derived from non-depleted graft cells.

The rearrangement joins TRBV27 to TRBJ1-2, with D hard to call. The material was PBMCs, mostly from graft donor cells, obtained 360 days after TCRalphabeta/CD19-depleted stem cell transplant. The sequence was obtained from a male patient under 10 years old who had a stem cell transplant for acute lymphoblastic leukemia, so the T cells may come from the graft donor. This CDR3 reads CASSPTVNYGYTF. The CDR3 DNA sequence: TGTGCCAGCAGTCCGACGGTGAACTATGGCTACACCTTC.